This paragraph covers one TCR beta chain sequence. Its target is not known. These data are taken from a study of cytotoxic CD8 clonotypes in ibrutinib-treated CLL. Study outcomes and limitations: There were differences in sampling times between sustained-remission and progressing patients. Clonality went up at ibrutinib response and then declined back toward baseline at progression.

Some clones are missing from TCRdb's copy, which holds only in-frame ones; the method was immunoSEQ multiplex PCR. The repertoire holds almost 45,000 clones, more than 60% seen once, with approximately 15% in the top ten. The CDR3 spans 15 residues. The V and J ends lost 4 bases and 4 bases, in that order; junction bases with no gene match: 5. Germline V lookup: CDR1 SGDLS, CDR2 YYNGEE. V gene TRBV9 combines with J gene TRBJ2-3, with 11 nucleotides matching TRBD1. This clonotype was sampled from a human donor with chronic lymphocytic leukemia. Here the sequenced sample was PBMCs, taken after 12 months of ibrutinib treatment. The CDR3 nucleotides are TGTGCCAGCAGCACGGACAGGGGGCCCCCAGATACGCAGTATTTT. This codes for CASSTDRGPPDTQYF.